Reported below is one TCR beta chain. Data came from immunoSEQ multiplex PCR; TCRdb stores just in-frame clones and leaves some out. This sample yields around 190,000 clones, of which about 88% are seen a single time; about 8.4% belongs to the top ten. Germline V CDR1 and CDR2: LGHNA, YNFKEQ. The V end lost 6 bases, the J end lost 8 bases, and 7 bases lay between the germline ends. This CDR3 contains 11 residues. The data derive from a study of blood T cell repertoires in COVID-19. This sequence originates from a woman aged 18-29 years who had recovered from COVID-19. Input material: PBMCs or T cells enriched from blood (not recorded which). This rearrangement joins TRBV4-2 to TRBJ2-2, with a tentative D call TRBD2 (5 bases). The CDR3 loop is CASRRAGELFF. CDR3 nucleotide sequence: TGTGCCAGCAGGAGGGCTGGGGAGCTGTTTTTT.